The 27 T cell receptor beta chains below all came from one sample that was sequenced in a study of T cell responses to AZD1222 COVID-19 vaccine. TCRdb's table, derived via immunoSEQ multiplex PCR, lists solely in-frame clones and lacks some. The sample includes approximately 300,000 clones, roughly 93% of them seen just once. The sequences come from peripheral blood, collected 28 days after the second AZD1222 dose. All receptors derive from an adult who received the AZD1222 COVID-19 vaccine.

This chain links TRBV28 with TRBJ1-3; possibly TRBD1 for D (5 bases). The CDR3 length is 15 residues. The ends were cut back, 5 bases at V and 2 bases at J, with 13 bases in the middle. Per germline, CDR1 MDHEN and CDR2 SYDVKM. CDR3 region: CASSPHEGAGNTIYF. Written as DNA, the CDR3 is TGTGCCAGCAGTCCGCACGAAGGGGCTGGAAACACCATATATTTT.

This clone was detected once. CDR3 nucleotides: TGTGCCAGCAGCCCCGATCCGGGACAGGTTTACGAGCAGTACTTC. Encoded protein: CASSPDPGQVYEQYF. The chain recombines TRBV6-5 with TRBJ2-7; 8 positions match TRBD1. Germline V gene lookup returns CDR1 MNHEY and CDR2 SVGAGI. The length of the CDR3 is 15 residues. Germline trimming cut 6 bases from V and 4 bases from J; bases unmatched to any gene: 11.

The chain employs TRBV11-2 and TRBJ2-7; the match to TRBD1 covers 9 bases. The germline V gene has CDR1 SGHAT and CDR2 FQNNGV. CDR3 size: 14 residues. V gave up 4 bases and J gave up 6 bases; unmatched junction bases: 7. The CDR3: CASSYPGQGGEQYF. The CDR3 nucleotides are TGTGCCAGCAGCTATCCGGGACAGGGTGGCGAGCAGTACTTC.

V and J are TRBV6-2 or TRBV6-3 and TRBJ2-7; 9 nucleotides match TRBD1. The CDR3 runs 17 residues. Losses at the gene ends were 5 bases for V and 2 bases for J; bases not matched to a gene: 13. CDR1 and CDR2 (germline): MNHEY, SVGEGT. CDR3 loop: CASSPAAHRGPTYEQYF. In nucleotides, the CDR3 is TGTGCCAGCAGTCCCGCAGCCCACAGGGGGCCTACCTACGAGCAGTACTTC.

V is TRBV30 and J is TRBJ1-6; D call uncertain. Per the germline V gene, CDR1 is GTSNPN and CDR2 is SVGIG (reference sequence). This CDR3 is 15 amino acids long. Trimming pared 2 bases from V and 2 bases from J, leaving 10 bases between. CDR3 protein: CAWSIGSAYNSPLHF. In nucleotides, the CDR3 is TGTGCCTGGAGTATCGGAAGCGCCTATAATTCACCCCTCCACTTT.

The chain carries TRBV7-9 and TRBJ2-7, with D perhaps TRBD1 (6 bases). Germline V gives CDR1 SEHNR, CDR2 FQNEAQ (reference sequence). The germline V and J ends were trimmed by 2 bases and 3 bases, with 17 bases remaining between them. The CDR3 runs 16 residues. The CDR3 nucleotides are TGTGCCAGCAGCTTATACGGTGAGGGACATCGCTACGAGCAGTACTTC. Amino acids: CASSLYGEGHRYEQYF.

The J gene is TRBJ2-2, the V gene TRBV7-9; D might be TRBD1 (5 bases). CDR1 and CDR2 (germline): SEHNR, FQNEAQ (reference sequence). Deletions cut 2 bases from V and 4 bases from J, with 11 bases between. CDR3 length: 15 amino acids. The CDR3 here is CASSLQGTGTGELFF. The CDR3 region has the DNA TGTGCCAGCAGCTTACAGGGTACGGGCACCGGGGAGCTGTTTTTT.

The genes are TRBV7-3 and TRBJ2-2; D is undetermined. The CDR3 loop spans 12 amino acids. The germline V gene has CDR1 SGHTA and CDR2 FQGTGA. The ends were cut back, 8 bases at V and 3 bases at J, with 7 bases in the middle. The CDR3 loop is CASGPYTGELFF. CDR3 nucleotide sequence: TGTGCCAGCGGACCATACACCGGGGAGCTGTTTTTT.

V gene TRBV6-5 combines with J gene TRBJ2-7; 9 positions agree with TRBD2. The CDR3 consists of 15 residues. Germline V gives CDR1 MNHEY, CDR2 SVGAGI. The junction had 9 bases not matched to a gene; V was cut back by 7 bases and J by 2 bases. The CDR3 nucleotides are TGTGCCAGCACCCCTAGCGGGAAGCCCCCCTACGAGCAGTACTTC. Translated: CASTPSGKPPYEQYF.

V usage is TRBV9 and J usage is TRBJ2-5; the D is unclear. The CDR3 consists of 14 residues. In germline, CDR1 is SGDLS, CDR2 YYNGEE. The ends were cut back, 1 base at V and 7 bases at J, with 14 bases in the middle. CDR3 sequence (DNA): TGTGCCAGCAGCGTAAACGGCGGCGTGGGGACCCAGTACTTC. Its translation is CASSVNGGVGTQYF.

The chain is built from TRBV30 and TRBJ2-3, with unresolved D. The CDR3 is made up of 14 amino acids. The V gene's germline CDR1 is GTSNPN and CDR2 SVGIG (reference sequence). The V gene lost 4 bases and the J gene lost 4 bases, with 15 bases spanning the gap. The CDR3 region has the DNA TGTGCCTGGAACGCCCCCAGCTCCTCAGATACGCAGTATTTT. Its protein is CAWNAPSSSDTQYF. The complete variable domain, with remaining parts taken from reference TRBV30 and TRBJ2-3, reads SQTIHQWPATLVQPVGSPLSLECTVEGTSNPNLYWYRQAAGRGLQLLFYSVGIGQISSEVPQNLSASRPQDRQFILSSKKLLLSDSGFYLCAWNAPSSSDTQYFGPGTRLTVL.

The CDR3 protein is CASSGGGFAPSYEQYF. The CDR3, as DNA: TGTGCCAGCAGTGGAGGTGGGTTTGCCCCTTCCTACGAGCAGTACTTC. The chain is built from TRBV28 and TRBJ2-7; D perhaps matches TRBD2 (5 bases). The V gene lost 5 bases and the J gene lost 1 base, with 18 bases spanning the gap. In germline, CDR1 is MDHEN, CDR2 SYDVKM. The CDR3 is 16 amino acids.

This clone has only one observation. The chain combines TRBV18 with TRBJ2-6; 10 bases map to TRBD1. The trim removed 3 bases at V and 19 bases at J, leaving 9 bases unmatched. The length of the CDR3 is 13 residues. Germline CDR1 is KGHSH and CDR2 is LQKENI. CDR3 residues: CASSPDRGQSPTF. CDR3 DNA sequence: TGTGCCAGCTCACCCGACAGGGGGCAGTCCCCCACTTTC.

CDR3 residues: CASSYRVDQPQHF. CDR3 nucleotide sequence: TGTGCCAGCAGCTACAGGGTGGATCAGCCCCAGCATTTT. The J gene is TRBJ1-5, the V gene TRBV7-2; TRBD1 is a possible D gene (6 bases). Deletions cut 4 bases from V and 5 bases from J, with 9 bases between. Germline CDR1 and CDR2: SGHTA and FQGNSA. The CDR3 extends over 13 amino acids.

The V gene is TRBV10-3, the J gene TRBJ1-4; D perhaps matches TRBD1 (6 bases). The germline V gene has CDR1 ENHRY and CDR2 SYGVKD. The germline V and J ends were trimmed by 0 bases and 7 bases, with 15 bases remaining between them. The CDR3 is 16 residues long. Written as DNA, the CDR3 is TGTGCCATCAGTGAGTCGCCAGGGGCTGGTATTGAAAAACTGTTTTTT. It is translated as CAISESPGAGIEKLFF.

The CDR3 spells CASSSRDPYEQYF. In DNA form, the CDR3 reads TGTGCCAGCAGTTCCAGGGACCCCTACGAGCAGTACTTC. The rearrangement uses TRBV7-9 and TRBJ2-7; TRBD1 or TRBD2 may be the D gene (5 bases each). V lost 6 bases and J 2 bases, leaving 11 bases between the germline ends. Germline-derived CDR1 and CDR2 are SEHNR and FQNEAQ (reference sequence). The CDR3 extends over 13 amino acids.

The CDR3 is CASSFTAGGSYEQYF. DNA of the CDR3: TGCGCCAGCAGCTTTACAGCAGGGGGTTCCTACGAGCAGTACTTC. J is TRBJ2-7 and V is TRBV5-1; 7 positions match TRBD1. Germline V lookup: CDR1 SGHRS, CDR2 YFSETQ. The J segment lost 1 base and the V segment lost 2 bases, leaving 6 bases of the junction unmatched. This CDR3 contains 15 residues.

This clone occurred once. The chain recombines TRBV5-1 with TRBJ2-1, with 14 bases lining up with TRBD2. Germline CDR1 and CDR2: SGHRS and YFSETQ. V was pared by 3 bases and J by 6 bases, with 8 bases of the junction left unmatched. The CDR3 sequence is 17 residues long. The DNA of the CDR3 is TGCGCCAGCAGCTCTACCCCGACTAGCGGGGGGGCCAATGAGCAGTTCTTC. Its translation: CASSSTPTSGGANEQFF. The variable domain in full, completed from reference TRBV5-1 and TRBJ2-1, reads KAGVTQTPRYLIKTRGQQVTLSCSPISGHRSVSWYQQTPGQGLQFLFEYFSETQRNKGNFPGRFSGRQFSNSRSEMNVSTLELGDSALYLCASSSTPTSGGANEQFFGPGTRLTVL.

V usage is TRBV3-1 (or the pseudogene TRBV3-2) and J usage is TRBJ1-2; D remains ambiguous. Germline CDR1 LGHDT, CDR2 YNNKEL (reference sequence). The ends were cut back, 1 base at V and 0 bases at J, with 6 bases in the middle. The CDR3 has 14 amino acids. The CDR3 here is CASSQVAANYGYTF. The CDR3 DNA reads as TGTGCCAGCAGCCAAGTCGCAGCTAACTATGGCTACACCTTC.

This sequence joins TRBV4-1 and TRBJ2-3; TRBD1 aligns across 9 bases. With V trimmed by 2 bases and J by 5 bases, 5 bases remained unmatched. CDR3 length: 15 residues. Looked up from germline, CDR1 is MGHRA and CDR2 is YSYEKL. CDR3 bases: TGCGCCAGCAGCCAATCCGGGACAGGGCAAGATACGCAGTATTTT. Translation gives CASSQSGTGQDTQYF.

The chain recombines TRBV7-6 with TRBJ2-3; either TRBD1 or TRBD2 may fit D (6 bases each). Germline V gene lookup returns CDR1 SGHVS and CDR2 FNYEAQ. V was cut by 3 bases and J by 0 bases, with 16 bases left in between. The CDR3 runs to 17 residues. The CDR3 nucleotides are TGTGCCAGCAGCTTCCCGAGGGGGGCCCTCAGCACAGATACGCAGTATTTT. Protein sequence: CASSFPRGALSTDTQYF.

V is TRBV27 and J is TRBJ1-1; D gene unclear. Per the germline V gene, CDR1 is MNHEY and CDR2 is SMNVEV (reference sequence). This CDR3 is 13 amino acids long. V lost 5 bases to trimming and J lost 6 bases, with 13 bases between them. DNA of the CDR3: TGTGCCAGCAGTCAGTTCCGGACCTCTGAAGCTTTCTTT. It translates to CASSQFRTSEAFF.

The chain links TRBV7-6 to TRBJ1-1; D unclear. This CDR3 is 15 amino acids long. V was clipped by 3 bases and J by 1 base, with 12 bases between them. In germline, CDR1 is SGHVS, CDR2 FNYEAQ. Here the CDR3 reads CASSLWETENTEAFF. CDR3 nucleotides: TGTGCCAGCAGCTTGTGGGAGACGGAGAACACTGAAGCTTTCTTT.

This chain's CDR3 is CASTQTGGSPNYGYTF. CDR3 nucleotide sequence: TGTGCCAGCACCCAGACAGGGGGCTCCCCTAACTATGGCTACACCTTC. The V call is TRBV28, the J call TRBJ1-2; 10 bases are a match to TRBD1. Trimming at V came to 7 bases and at J to 0 bases, leaving 8 bases not matched to a gene. The CDR3 has 16 amino acids. Germline loops: CDR1 MDHEN, CDR2 SYDVKM.

The chain links TRBV24-1 to TRBJ2-5, with 12 bases fitting TRBD1. The ends lost 3 bases at V and 3 bases at J; junction bases unmatched: 10. Germline-derived CDR1 and CDR2 are KGHDR and SFDVKD. The CDR3 is 18 amino acids. CDR3 in amino acids: CATSDGIPGTGGKETQYF. The CDR3 DNA is TGTGCCACCAGTGATGGGATACCCGGGACAGGGGGCAAAGAGACCCAGTACTTC.

This chain links TRBV11-2 with TRBJ1-1; 7 bases are a match to TRBD1. This CDR3 comprises 14 residues. The V gene end was trimmed by 2 bases and the J gene end by 8 bases; junction bases not matched to a gene: 8. Germline-derived CDR1 and CDR2 are SGHAT and FQNNGV. CDR3 in amino acids: CASSLSYVDREAFF. The DNA for the CDR3 is TGTGCCAGCAGCTTAAGTTACGTGGACAGGGAAGCTTTCTTT. Full variable domain (rest looked up from reference TRBV11-2 and TRBJ1-1): EAGVAQSPRYKIIEKRQSVAFWCNPISGHATLYWYQQILGQGPKLLIQFQNNGVVDDSQLPKDRFSAERLKGVDSTLKIQPAKLEDSAVYLCASSLSYVDREAFFGQGTRLTVV.

The rearrangement links TRBV9 to TRBJ2-6; TRBD1 matches at 10 bases. The CDR3 runs 19 residues. Losses at the gene ends were 4 bases for V and 2 bases for J; bases not matched to a gene: 12. The germline CDR1 and CDR2 sequences are SGDLS and YYNGEE. The CDR3 coding sequence is TGTGCCAGCAGCTCCCTGTGGGGACAGGGGAGACCTGGGGCCAACGTCCTGACTTTC. Translated: CASSSLWGQGRPGANVLTF.